One T cell receptor (beta chain) is described in this entry. The antigen remains undetermined. The CDR3 has 15 amino acids. Germline V CDR1 and CDR2: MGHRA, YSYEKL. J lost 3 bases, V lost 3 bases, and 5 bases had no gene match. Time point defined: week 5, during vaccination. In every dose of vaccine, 300 ug of mutant IDH1 20-mer peptide was given alongside topical imiquimod. Sequencing used immunoSEQ multiplex PCR; TCRdb keeps in-frame clones, though not all of them. The sample contains about 33,000 clones, roughly 83% of which appear only once. This sample is drawn from a study of a mutant IDH1 vaccine in newly diagnosed glioma. Overall study results and limits: Pseudoprogression appears to have had no connection to changes in top peripheral T cell clonotypes.

The origin of this receptor is a man aged 25 to 40 with glioma. The source was PBMCs, collected from a glioma patient whose treatment included an IDH1 peptide vaccine. V usage is TRBV4-1 and J usage is TRBJ1-3, with TRBD1 identical over 7 bases. CDR3 DNA: TGCGCCAGCAGCCACCCTGACAGGGATGGAAACACCATATATTTT. Translated: CASSHPDRDGNTIYF.